The rows below give T cell receptor beta chains drawn from one sample of a study of patients and donors after allogeneic stem cell transplantation. Via MiXCR, TCRdb re-called the RT-PCR reads, giving one row per CDR3 protein. This table has some 880,000 distinct CDR3 sequences, more than 15% appearing once. The sample comprised blood, either unsorted or a sorted T cell fraction (not recorded which). The receptors originated from a human donor who was either an allogeneic HSCT recipient or a stem cell or donor lymphocyte infusion donor (not recorded which). It is not recorded whose cells these are; they may come from a transplant donor. The CDR3 runs from the conserved cysteine through the conserved F or W. The D gene is left open where the match is weak. The size entry is marked missing in some rows and otherwise reads once, few, many or a size class.

>few|-|TRBJ1-1|TRBV24-1
TGTGCCACCAGTGAAACAGGCACTGAAGCTTTCTTT
CATSETGTEAFF
>few|-|TRBJ2-7|TRBV7-6
TGTGCCAGCAGCTGGTCAGGGTCTACCTACGAGCAGTACTTC
CASSWSGSTYEQYF
>many|-|TRBJ2-3|TRBV7-2
TGTGCCAGCAGCCGGCCCGAGGGGAGCACAGATACGCAGTATTTT
CASSRPEGSTDTQYF
>-|-|TRBJ1-1|TRBV11-2
TGTGCCAGCAGCTTAGCCGGGGGTAAAAGGACTGAAGCTTTCTTT
CASSLAGGKRTEAFF
>few|TRBD2|TRBJ2-1|TRBV18
TGTGCCAGCTCACCACCCACCGGGAGGCCGGCCTACAATGAGCAGTTCTTC
CASSPPTGRPAYNEQFF
>-|TRBD1|TRBJ2-7|TRBV29-1
TGCAGCGTTGAAGTCAGGGACAGGGGATACGAGCAGTACTTC
CSVEVRDRGYEQYF
>many|TRBD1|TRBJ1-1|TRBV20-1
TGCAGTGCTAGGGACAGGGGGCACAGACTTAACCCGAACACTGAAGCTTTCTTT
CSARDRGHRLNPNTEAFF
>many|TRBD1|TRBJ2-3|TRBV29-1
TGCAGCGTGGGACAGGATACGCAGTATTTT
CSVGQDTQYF
>many|-|TRBJ1-1|TRBV12-3/TRBV12-4
TGTGCCAGCAGTTTTGCCCTCGGGGATGAAGCTTTCTTT
CASSFALGDEAFF
>-|TRBD1|TRBJ2-2|TRBV20-1
TGCAGTGCTAGAGATGTGGACAGGGGGCCGAACACCGGGGAGCTGTTTTTT
CSARDVDRGPNTGELFF
>few|-|TRBJ1-2|TRBV12-3/TRBV12-4
TGTGCCAGCAGTCCTCGGACCGCTCAGCCGTATGGCTACACCTTC
CASSPRTAQPYGYTF
>-|TRBD1|TRBJ2-7|TRBV12-3/TRBV12-4
TGTGCCAGCAGTGAGGACAGGACTTCCTACGAGCAGTACTTC
CASSEDRTSYEQYF
>-|TRBD2|TRBJ2-3|TRBV20-1
TGCAGTGCTAGTGTCTCGGCTAGCGGGGGGGCCAAGTCAGATACGCAGTATTTT
CSASVSASGGAKSDTQYF
>-|-|TRBJ2-7|TRBV18
TGTGCCAGCTCACCGGCCAGGGGGCCGGGACTACTTATCTTC
CASSPARGPGLLIF
>-|-|TRBJ1-2|TRBV19
TGTGCCAGTAGGGCCCCATCGAACTATGGCTACACCTTC
CASRAPSNYGYTF
>few|TRBD1|TRBJ2-1|TRBV24-1
TGTGCCACCAGCCCACAGGGGATATACAATGAGCAGTTCTTC
CATSPQGIYNEQFF
>many|TRBD2|TRBJ2-1|TRBV12-3/TRBV12-4
TGTGCCAGCACCTGGACTAGCGGGAACTACAATGAGCAGTTCTTC
CASTWTSGNYNEQFF
>many|TRBD2|TRBJ2-1|TRBV6-1
TGTGCCAGCAGTCCCAGGGTAGCGGGGGAGAATGAGCAGTTCTTC
CASSPRVAGENEQFF
>many|-|TRBJ1-2|TRBV5-1
TGCGCCAGCGGGGTAGCGACTGACCCGCACGGCTACACCTTC
CASGVATDPHGYTF
>-|TRBD1|TRBJ2-5|TRBV2
TGTGCCAGCAGTCGGGACAGGAGTTTAGAGACCCAGTACTTC
CASSRDRSLETQYF
>few|TRBD1|TRBJ1-4|TRBV12-3/TRBV12-4
TGTGCCACCCGACGGGAGGGGGCGCAGGAAAAACTGTTTTTT
CATRREGAQEKLFF
>few|-|TRBJ2-1|TRBV29-1
TGCAGCGTTGAACTAGCCTTACGCTACAATGAGCAGTTCTTC
CSVELALRYNEQFF
>few|TRBD2|TRBJ2-7|TRBV27
TGTGCCAGCAGTTCCCAGGGAGCGGGGGGGCCGTCTGAGCAGTACTTC
CASSSQGAGGPSEQYF
>-|-|TRBJ2-5|TRBV9
TGTGCCAGCAGCGTTTTCGGGGATGAGACCCAGTACTTC
CASSVFGDETQYF
>few|TRBD1|TRBJ1-5|TRBV20-1
TGCAGTGCTTACAGGGGGGGTTTGTATCAGCCCCAGCATTTT
CSAYRGGLYQPQHF
>-|TRBD1|TRBJ2-1|TRBV11-2
TGTGCCAGCAGCTTAGGGGGACAGGGATATTACAATGAGCAGTTCTTC
CASSLGGQGYYNEQFF
>-|TRBD1|TRBJ1-1|TRBV4-2
TGTGCCAGCAGCGGACAGGGTTGGAACACTGAAGCTTTCTTT
CASSGQGWNTEAFF
>-|-|TRBJ1-2|TRBV9
TGTGCCAGCGGGATGAGCTATGGCTACACCTTC
CASGMSYGYTF
>few|TRBD1|TRBJ1-1|TRBV7-9
TGTGCCAGCAGCCCCCGGAGAGGCACAGGGGAGAACACTGAAGCTTTCTTT
CASSPRRGTGENTEAFF
>-|-|TRBJ1-2|TRBV9
TGTGCCAGCAGCGTAGGGGCGAACTATGGCTACACCTTC
CASSVGANYGYTF
>-|-|TRBJ2-3|TRBV7-2
TGTGCCAGCAGCTTAGGTACAGGTCGGGGTCCAGATACGCAGTATTTT
CASSLGTGRGPDTQYF
>-|TRBD1|TRBJ1-2|TRBV6-1
TGTGCCAGCAGAGAAAGGGTTGAGACCAGGGGGCGACGGCATGGCTACACCTTC
CASRERVETRGRRHGYTF
>-|TRBD2|TRBJ2-1|TRBV11-3
TGTGCCAGCAGCTTAGGCGGGGTGACTAGCCGCAATGAGCAGTTCTTC
CASSLGGVTSRNEQFF
>many|TRBD1|TRBJ1-2|TRBV10-3
TGTGCCATCAGAGAGACAGGGGCTCATGGCTACACCTTC
CAIRETGAHGYTF
>few|-|TRBJ1-6|TRBV10-3
TGTGCCATCAGTGCCCAGGGTACGGGTAATTCACCCCTCCACTTT
CAISAQGTGNSPLHF
>many|TRBD1|TRBJ2-7|TRBV12-3/TRBV12-4
TGTGCCAGCAGTTTCTACAGGGGATGGAAGTACTTC
CASSFYRGWKYF
>few|TRBD2|TRBJ2-7|TRBV29-1
TGCAGCGTTGTCAGGACTAGCGGGTTCTACGAGCAGTACTTC
CSVVRTSGFYEQYF
>-|TRBD1|TRBJ1-1|TRBV7-9
TGTGCCAGCAGCTTAGAAGGGGGCCCTGAAGCTTTCTTT
CASSLEGGPEAFF
>few|-|TRBJ1-1|TRBV3-1
TGTGCCAGCAGCCAATTCGGCGGGAACACTGAAGCTTTCTTT
CASSQFGGNTEAFF
>many|TRBD1|TRBJ1-5|TRBV7-9
TGTGCCAGCAGCTTGGGAAGACAGGGCTGGCAGCCCCAGCATTTT
CASSLGRQGWQPQHF
>many|-|TRBJ2-7|TRBV5-1
TGCGCCAGCAGCTCGGCAGGGACTGGATACGAGCAGTACTTC
CASSSAGTGYEQYF